These T cell receptor beta chains were read from a single sample in a study of early T cells in non-severe SARS-CoV-2 infection. TCRdb used MiXCR to reprocess the 5' RACE reads, holding one entry per CDR3 protein. This table has under 90,000 distinct CDR3 sequences, around 13% appearing once. Sequenced: whole blood. These receptors were taken from an adult who was a healthcare worker with PCR-confirmed SARS-CoV-2 infection or an uninfected control (not recorded which). The CDR3 runs from the conserved cysteine through the conserved F or W. A D gene is named only where the DNA matches it firmly. The size entry is marked missing in some rows and otherwise reads once, few, many or a size class.

TRBJ2-7 . TRBV5-1 . TGCGCCAGCAGCTCAGGACACGGAGCCTACGAGCAGTACTTC CASSSGHGAYEQYF
TRBJ2-5 many TRBV10-3 . TGTGCCATCAGTGGCCAAGAAGAGACCCAGTACTTC CAISGQEETQYF
TRBJ1-2 many TRBV5-1 TRBD1 TGCGCCAGCAGGACGGACAGGAACTATGGCTACACCTTC CASRTDRNYGYTF
TRBJ1-3 few TRBV3-1 TRBD1 TGTGCCAGCAGCCCGGACAGGGATCCTGGAAACACCATATATTTT CASSPDRDPGNTIYF
TRBJ1-5 few TRBV10-3 . TGTGCCACCTACTCTGGGGGAAGCAATCAGCCCCAGCATTTT CATYSGGSNQPQHF
TRBJ1-2 . TRBV30 . TGTGCCTGGAGTGGGGGGAGATTCTCCGGCTACACCTTC CAWSGGRFSGYTF
TRBJ2-6 few TRBV6-4 TRBD1 TGTGCCAGCAGCAGGACAGGGGGCTCTGGGGCCAACGTCCTGACTTTC CASSRTGGSGANVLTF
TRBJ2-3 few TRBV28 . TGTGCCAGCAGTTTCATGGTGACGGGCACAGATACGCAGTATTTT CASSFMVTGTDTQYF
TRBJ1-4 . TRBV27 TRBD1 TGTGCCAGCAGTACCCAGGGGGGAGGCGAAAAACTGTTTTTT CASSTQGGGEKLFF
TRBJ2-3 . TRBV7-8 TRBD2 TGTGCCAGCAGCTTAGCAGCGGGGGGGACAGATACGCAGTATTTT CASSLAAGGTDTQYF
TRBJ1-4 few TRBV7-9 . TGTGCCAGCAGCGACGGACCCCGACAGGCAACTAATGAAAAACTGTTTTTT CASSDGPRQATNEKLFF
TRBJ2-7 many TRBV28 TRBD1 TGTGCCAGCAGCTGGACCGGGACAGGGGAAGACGAGCAGTACTTC CASSWTGTGEDEQYF
TRBJ2-7 once TRBV6-5 TRBD2 TGTGCCAGCAGTTACCTAGCGGGGACCTACGAGCAGTACTTC CASSYLAGTYEQYF
TRBJ2-3 . TRBV27 . TGTGCCAGCTCGGGGACCTTTAGCACAGATACGCAGTATTTT CASSGTFSTDTQYF
TRBJ2-1 few TRBV5-1 . TGCGCCAGCAGCCCCCCCACAAGGAATGAGCAGTTCTTC CASSPPTRNEQFF
TRBJ2-2 many TRBV20-1 TRBD2 TGCAGTGCTAGAGATTCATGGGGGGGCACCGGGGAGCTGTTTTTT CSARDSWGGTGELFF
TRBJ2-3 medium-sized TRBV6-1 . TGTGCCAGCAATTTAGAGGCGACAGATACGCAGTATTTT CASNLEATDTQYF
TRBJ1-3 few TRBV29-1 . TGCAGCGTTGAATGGTCGGGAAACACCATATATTTT CSVEWSGNTIYF